Shown below are 23 T cell receptor beta chains from a single sample sequenced in a study of shared clonotypes between healthy human individuals. Sequencing used immunoSEQ multiplex PCR; TCRdb keeps in-frame clones, though not all of them. The sample shows some 79,000 clones, 60% to 70% of them seen only once. The sequencing sample was made of memory CD8+ T cells sorted from blood. Subset defined: CD45RO+ cells pooled with CCR7-negative TemRA cells. The receptors were gathered from a man aged 25 to 45 in good health.

The chain couples TRBV25-1 to TRBJ1-3; D call uncertain. The germline CDR1 and CDR2 sequences are MGHDK and SYGVNS. This CDR3 is built from 11 residues. V shed 2 bases and J shed 7 bases, with 3 bases lying between them. CDR3 amino acids: CASSEKNTIYF. The CDR3 DNA follows: TGTGCCAGCAGTGAAAAGAACACCATATATTTT.

The CDR3 is CASSIIPGGNQPQHF. The CDR3 region has the DNA TGTGCCAGTAGTATTATCCCAGGAGGGAATCAGCCCCAGCATTTT. This rearrangement joins TRBV19 to TRBJ1-5; D unclear. The germline V gene has CDR1 LNHDA and CDR2 SQIVND (reference sequence). V dropped 3 bases and J dropped 4 bases, with 13 bases sitting between them. The CDR3 sequence is 15 residues long.

Here the CDR3 DNA reads TGTGCCAGGAGCGGGAGGAGTAGGTACGAGCAGTACTTC. Amino acid sequence: CARSGRSRYEQYF. The chain employs TRBV2 and TRBJ2-7, with 9 bases that match TRBD2. V lost 9 bases to trimming and J lost 4 bases; unmatched junction nucleotides: 7. This CDR3 spans 13 amino acids. Germline-derived CDR1 and CDR2 are SNHLY and FYNNEI. The full variable domain, with the rest looked up from reference TRBV2 and TRBJ2-7, is EPEVTQTPSHQVTQMGQEVILRCVPISNHLYFYWYRQILGQKVEFLVSFYNNEISEKSEIFDDQFSVERPDGSNFTLKIRSTKLEDSAMYFCARSGRSRYEQYFGPGTRLTVT.

This clone showed up just a few times. The chain has TRBV7-9 and TRBJ2-1; 8 bases match TRBD2. This CDR3 spans 16 amino acids. Per germline, CDR1 SEHNR and CDR2 FQNEAQ (reference sequence). Germline trimming cut 3 bases from V and 0 bases from J; bases unmatched to any gene: 4. The CDR3 loop is CASSLTSASSYNEQFF. CDR3 sequence (DNA): TGTGCCAGCAGCTTGACTAGCGCCAGCTCCTACAATGAGCAGTTCTTC.

The chain links TRBV11-2 to TRBJ2-2; 7 bases fit TRBD1. The V segment lost 5 bases and the J segment 4 bases; nucleotides outside the gene matches: 7. The CDR3 covers 15 residues. The germline V gene has CDR1 SGHAT and CDR2 FQNNGV. The CDR3 bases are TGTGCCAGCAGCGTAGGGACAGACCCCACCGGGGAGCTGTTTTTT. It yields the protein CASSVGTDPTGELFF.

The chain recombines TRBV10-1 with TRBJ2-7, with 10 nucleotides matching TRBD1. V trimming: 0 bases; J trimming: 1 base; junction bases outside the gene matches: 6. CDR1 and CDR2 from the germline V gene are WNHNN and SYGVQD (reference sequence). CDR3 length: 17 residues. In DNA, the CDR3 is TGCGCCAGCAGTGAGTCCGTCGACAGGGGGCGTTCCTACGAGCAGTACTTC. Amino acids: CASSESVDRGRSYEQYF.

The table lists this clone with a few counts. V gene TRBV7-2 combines with J gene TRBJ2-7, with 7 positions matching TRBD2. Trimming cost V 5 bases and J 4 bases; bases outside gene matches: 11. The CDR3 is 15 residues long. Germline V lookup: CDR1 SGHTA, CDR2 FQGNSA. The CDR3 bases are TGTGCCAGCAGCCCCCTACCGGGAGGAGTGTACGAGCAGTACTTC. Translated, it gives CASSPLPGGVYEQYF.

This clone appeared once. The chain joins TRBV5-6 to TRBJ1-5, with D perhaps TRBD1 (6 bases). Trimming removed 5 bases from V and 0 bases from J, with 15 bases in between. CDR3 length: 16 residues. The germline gives CDR1 SGHDT, CDR2 YYEEEE. The CDR3, as DNA: TGTGCCAGCAGACGAGGGGGTCTATATAGCAATCAGCCCCAGCATTTT. It is translated as CASRRGGLYSNQPQHF.

The genes are TRBV25-1 and TRBJ2-7; 13 nucleotides agree with TRBD2. The CDR3 spans 17 residues. V was pared by 3 bases and J by 7 bases, with 12 bases of the junction left unmatched. Germline values: CDR1 MGHDK, CDR2 SYGVNS. The chain's CDR3 is CASSERTRTSGSPEQYF. The CDR3 bases are TGTGCCAGCAGTGAGAGGACCCGGACTAGCGGGAGCCCGGAGCAGTACTTC.

The chain is built from TRBV6-1 and TRBJ1-1; the D gene is possibly TRBD1 (5 bases). The V gene's germline CDR1 is MNHNS and CDR2 SASEGT. V shed 11 bases and J shed 2 bases, with 15 bases lying between them. The CDR3 length is 13 residues. The CDR3 DNA reads as TGTGCCGGGGCCCAACGGGGTAACACTGAAGCTTTCTTT. This translates into CAGAQRGNTEAFF.

This clone was seen only a few times. The genes are TRBV5-1 and TRBJ1-3; D unclear. CDR3 length equals 17 residues. Germline V gene data show CDR1 as SGHRS and CDR2 as YFSETQ. Deletions cut 0 bases from V and 0 bases from J, with 13 bases between. The CDR3 bases are TGCGCCAGCAGCTTGGAGGAGGCCTTACTCTCTGGAAACACCATATATTTT. Protein sequence: CASSLEEALLSGNTIYF.

This clone was picked up one time. The V call is TRBV13, the J call TRBJ2-2, with 8 nucleotides matching TRBD1. Germline V gene lookup returns CDR1 PRHDT and CDR2 FYEKMQ (reference sequence). CDR3 length: 18 amino acids. V shed 1 base, J shed 6 bases, and the junction held 13 bases outside the gene matches. The CDR3: CASSLAAGRQGRPGELFF. The CDR3 DNA is TGTGCCAGCAGCTTAGCGGCCGGACGACAGGGGCGGCCCGGGGAGCTGTTTTTT.

Turning to this clone: A read error is likely here: a far larger clone is one base away. The chain has TRBV7-9 and TRBJ2-7; D not resolved. Trimming removed 4 bases from V and 3 bases from J, with 4 bases in between. The CDR3 contains 11 residues. Germline lookup yields CDR1 SEHNR and CDR2 FQNEAQ (reference sequence). CDR3 residues: CASSSYYEQYF. CDR3 in DNA: TGTGCCAGCAGCTCCTACTACGAGCAGTACTTC.

The chain recombines TRBV9 with TRBJ2-1; the D gene is possibly TRBD2 (6 bases). Germline lookup yields CDR1 SGDLS and CDR2 YYNGEE. V was trimmed by 8 bases and J by 11 bases, leaving 20 bases between them. This CDR3 has 13 amino acids. CDR3 bases: TGTGCCAGTTCGGACTATCGGGGTGACAAGCAGTTCTTC. Translating it yields CASSDYRGDKQFF.

Note on this clone: A read error may be the cause here, since a much bigger clone is one base away. The CDR3: CASSADNIEAFF. For the CDR3, the DNA is TGTGCCAGTAGTGCAGACAACATTGAAGCTTTCTTT. V is TRBV19 and J is TRBJ1-1, with no clear D. Germline-derived CDR1 and CDR2 are LNHDA and SQIVND (reference sequence). This CDR3 is 12 amino acids long.

This clone was picked up a small number of times. The V call is TRBV27, the J call TRBJ2-7, with 9 bases fitting TRBD1. CDR1 MNHEY and CDR2 SMNVEV come from the germline V gene (reference sequence). V shed 6 bases, J shed 2 bases, and the junction held 11 bases outside the gene matches. The CDR3 has 16 amino acids. The CDR3 spells CASRLPGQGDAYEQYF. CDR3 nucleotides: TGTGCCAGCAGATTACCGGGACAGGGAGACGCCTACGAGCAGTACTTC.

A note on this clone: This likely stems from a read error, as it lies one base from a far larger clone. The chain's CDR3 is CASSGTDYEQYF. The CDR3 nucleotides are TGTGCCAGCAGCGGGACAGACTACGAGCAGTACTTC. The rearrangement uses TRBV11-2 and TRBJ2-7; 7 bases are a match to TRBD1. V lost 5 bases, J lost 3 bases, and 1 base stayed unmatched. This CDR3 is built from 12 residues. The V gene's germline CDR1 is SGHAT and CDR2 FQNNGV. Full variable domain (outside the CDR3, taken from reference TRBV11-2 and TRBJ2-7): EAGVAQSPRYKIIEKRQSVAFWCNPISGHATLYWYQQILGQGPKLLIQFQNNGVVDDSQLPKDRFSAERLKGVDSTLKIQPAKLEDSAVYLCASSGTDYEQYFGPGTRLTVT.

This clone came up a few times. The rearrangement links TRBV28 to TRBJ2-7; no reliable D call. This CDR3 has 12 amino acids. V lost 7 bases and J 0 bases, leaving 7 bases between the germline ends. Germline V gives CDR1 MDHEN, CDR2 SYDVKM. The CDR3 here is CASTHSSYEQYF. The CDR3 DNA reads TGTGCCAGCACACACAGCTCCTACGAGCAGTACTTC.

The table lists this clone with a few counts. The chain is built from TRBV18 and TRBJ2-3; TRBD2 agrees at 11 bases. J lost 4 bases, V lost 0 bases, and 6 bases had no gene match. The CDR3 runs to 17 residues. Germline CDR1 and CDR2: KGHSH and LQKENI. The CDR3 nucleotides are TGTGCCAGCTCACCACCGCTACTAGCGGGAGATGCAGATACGCAGTATTTT. It yields the protein CASSPPLLAGDADTQYF.

This clone turned up a few times. V gene TRBV25-1 combines with J gene TRBJ2-7; 10 bases line up with TRBD1. The germline V gene has CDR1 MGHDK and CDR2 SYGVNS. Trimming removed 4 bases from V and 5 bases from J; junction bases left unmatched: 8. The CDR3 is made up of 15 amino acids. The CDR3 nucleotides are TGTGCCAGCAGTGCCAAACGGGGGACAGGGGACGAGCAGTACTTC. The encoded protein is CASSAKRGTGDEQYF.

J is TRBJ1-5 and V is TRBV27; TRBD1 is a possible D gene (5 bases). The germline V gene has CDR1 MNHEY and CDR2 SMNVEV (reference sequence). The CDR3 runs to 15 residues. Deletions cut 5 bases from V and 4 bases from J, with 15 bases between. The CDR3 here is CASSRGTDLNQPQHF. The CDR3 DNA is TGTGCCAGCAGTCGCGGGACGGACCTTAATCAGCCCCAGCATTTT.

The rearrangement joins TRBV10-2 to TRBJ1-2; 7 bases are shared with TRBD1. This CDR3 is 15 amino acids long. The junction had 8 bases not matched to a gene; V was cut back by 6 bases and J by 1 base. Per the germline V gene, CDR1 is WSHSY and CDR2 is SAAADI. CDR3: CASRAGTANNYGYTF. The CDR3 region has the DNA TGCGCCAGCAGGGCCGGGACAGCGAATAACTATGGCTACACCTTC.

The chain carries TRBV28 and TRBJ2-7; unclear D gene. Germline assignment: CDR1 MDHEN and CDR2 SYDVKM. Between the trimmed V and J ends, which lost 4 bases and 4 bases, there was a span of 8 bases. There are 12 residues in the CDR3. CDR3 sequence (DNA): TGTGCCAGCAGTTCCGCCAGTTACGAGCAGTACTTC. Its translation is CASSSASYEQYF.